Below are 26 T cell receptor beta chains sequenced from a single sample in a study of shared clonotypes between healthy human individuals. Assay: immunoSEQ multiplex PCR; the TCRdb copy retains only in-frame clones and omits some. The data contain 950,000 to 1,300,000 clones, approximately 76% of them singletons. The sequencing sample was made of memory CD4+ T cells sorted from blood. Noted subset: CD45RA-negative fraction. The receptors come from a man younger than 35 in good health.

The genes are TRBV5-1 and TRBJ2-1; 7 nucleotides align to TRBD1. The CDR3 runs 16 residues. Germline V gene lookup returns CDR1 SGHRS and CDR2 YFSETQ. V shed 0 bases and J 5 bases; nucleotides not matched to a gene: 8. This CDR3 reads CASSLEGALGNNEQFF. The DNA for the CDR3 is TGCGCCAGCAGCTTGGAGGGGGCTTTGGGGAACAATGAGCAGTTCTTC.

This clone appeared many times. The chain carries TRBV6-1 and TRBJ2-3; 9 nucleotides line up with TRBD2. The CDR3 spans 15 residues. J gave up 2 bases and V 8 bases, and 8 bases lay outside the gene matches. CDR1 MNHNS and CDR2 SASEGT come from the germline V gene. CDR3: CASQASGIVTDTQYF. CDR3 DNA sequence: TGTGCCAGCCAGGCTAGCGGGATCGTCACAGATACGCAGTATTTT.

The rearrangement joins TRBV29-1 to TRBJ2-5; 11 positions match TRBD2. Germline CDR1 is SQVTM and CDR2 is ANQGSEA. J gave up 4 bases and V 2 bases, and 12 bases lay outside the gene matches. The CDR3 runs 17 residues. The CDR3 DNA reads as TGCAGCGTTGAATTAGGGATAGCGGGAGGGCCCGGAGAGACCCAGTACTTC. Protein: CSVELGIAGGPGETQYF.

V is TRBV7-2 and J is TRBJ1-4, with unresolved D. The germline gives CDR1 SGHTA, CDR2 FQGNSA. This CDR3 contains 12 residues. Trimming removed 1 base at V and 7 bases at J, with 4 bases between. The CDR3 spells CASSLVAEKLFF. The CDR3 DNA sequence: TGTGCCAGCAGCTTAGTTGCTGAAAAACTGTTTTTT. Combining the CDR3 with reference TRBV7-2 and TRBJ1-4 gives the whole variable domain GAGVSQSPSNKVTEKGKDVELRCDPISGHTALYWYRQSLGQGLEFLIYFQGNSAPDKSGLPSDRFSAERTGGSVSTLTIQRTQQEDSAVYLCASSLVAEKLFFGSGTQLSVL.

The rearrangement joins TRBV19 to TRBJ1-6; D gene uncertain. V lost 6 bases and J 7 bases, leaving 13 bases between the germline ends. Looked up from germline, CDR1 is LNHDA and CDR2 is SQIVND (reference sequence). CDR3 length: 14 residues. The CDR3 sequence is CASRFNGINSPLHF. The CDR3 DNA reads TGTGCCAGTAGATTCAACGGGATCAATTCACCCCTCCACTTT.

This clone was counted only a few times. The chain is built from TRBV2 and TRBJ1-5; 7 bases fit TRBD1. Looked up from germline, CDR1 is SNHLY and CDR2 is FYNNEI. This CDR3 spans 14 amino acids. V shed 7 bases, J shed 2 bases, and the junction held 5 bases outside the gene matches. CDR3 sequence reads: CASTSGGGNQPQHF. The CDR3 DNA follows: TGTGCCAGCACGTCAGGGGGTGGCAATCAGCCCCAGCATTTT. The full variable domain, with the rest looked up from reference TRBV2 and TRBJ1-5, is EPEVTQTPSHQVTQMGQEVILRCVPISNHLYFYWYRQILGQKVEFLVSFYNNEISEKSEIFDDQFSVERPDGSNFTLKIRSTKLEDSAMYFCASTSGGGNQPQHFGDGTRLSIL.

The CDR3 here is CASSRGGVQGSSYEQYF. The CDR3 DNA follows: TGTGCCAGTAGCAGAGGTGGAGTACAGGGGAGCTCCTACGAGCAGTACTTC. The J gene is TRBJ2-7, the V gene TRBV19; TRBD1 agrees at 7 bases. Germline CDR1 reads LNHDA; CDR2 reads SQIVND (reference sequence). Unmatched junction bases numbered 14, after V lost 6 bases and J lost 0 bases. CDR3 length equals 17 residues.

This chain links TRBV27 with TRBJ2-7, with a tentative D call TRBD2 (5 bases). Germline-derived CDR1 and CDR2 are MNHEY and SMNVEV (reference sequence). This CDR3 spans 15 amino acids. Deletions cut 2 bases from V and 6 bases from J, with 17 bases between. The CDR3 reads CASSLISGPSGEQYF. The CDR3 coding sequence is TGTGCCAGCAGTTTAATAAGCGGCCCCTCGGGCGAGCAGTACTTC.

The chain has TRBV7-2 and TRBJ2-3, with 7 positions matching TRBD2. The CDR3 has 15 amino acids. Trimming took 5 bases from V and 6 from J; bases not matched to a gene: 11. Per the germline V gene, CDR1 is SGHTA and CDR2 is FQGNSA. The CDR3 reads CASSLSGSGIDTQYF. Here the CDR3 DNA reads TGTGCCAGCAGCCTCTCGGGGAGCGGGATCGATACGCAGTATTTT.

The V gene is TRBV7-2, the J gene TRBJ2-3, with TRBD1 matching 7 bases. V lost 1 base, J lost 7 bases, and 2 bases stayed unmatched. The germline V gene has CDR1 SGHTA and CDR2 FQGNSA. The CDR3 length is 13 residues. The CDR3 nucleotides are TGTGCCAGCAGCTTAGAGGGGGCCTATACGCAGTATTTT. Residues: CASSLEGAYTQYF.

This chain links TRBV30 with TRBJ1-2; no reliable D call. The CDR3 has 14 residues. V was shortened by 0 bases and J by 4 bases, with 12 bases between the two germline ends. Germline V gene data show CDR1 as GTSNPN and CDR2 as SVGIG (reference sequence). CDR3 sequence: CAWSVHRGGYGYTF. The CDR3 DNA reads as TGTGCCTGGAGTGTACACAGAGGAGGCTATGGCTACACCTTC.

At least ten counts were recorded for this clone. This chain links TRBV11-2 with TRBJ1-4, with 7 bases aligning to TRBD1. CDR3 length equals 18 residues. J gave up 4 bases and V 6 bases, and 17 bases lay outside the gene matches. The germline V gene encodes CDR1 SGHAT and CDR2 FQNNGV. The CDR3 DNA is TGTGCCAGCAGATTTGGCGTACAGGGGAGGGCTTTTAATGAAAAACTGTTTTTT. Its protein is CASRFGVQGRAFNEKLFF.

As concerns this clone: This may stem from a read error, because a much larger clone lies one nucleotide away. The V call is TRBV6-6, the J call TRBJ2-3; D unresolved. Germline CDR1 reads MNHNY; CDR2 reads SVGAGI (reference sequence). Trimming removed 8 bases from V and 1 base from J, with 4 bases in between. This CDR3 spans 11 amino acids. CDR3 sequence reads: CASEGTDTQYF. CDR3 sequence (DNA): TGTGCCAGCGAGGGCACAGATACGCAGTATTTT.

This chain links TRBV6-5 with TRBJ1-1; D remains unclear. The V gene's germline CDR1 is MNHEY and CDR2 SVGAGI. This CDR3 contains 13 residues. V gave up 6 bases and J gave up 1 base, with 9 bases separating them. The CDR3 DNA is TGTGCCAGCAGCGTCGCCAAGAACACTGAAGCTTTCTTT. It specifies CASSVAKNTEAFF.

This chain joins TRBV10-1 and TRBJ2-2; D is ambiguous. CDR1 is WNHNN, CDR2 SYGVQD, per germline (reference sequence). The CDR3 has 15 amino acids. The V end was cut by 4 bases, the J end by 2 bases, with 11 bases between. DNA of the CDR3: TGCGCCAGCAGTGGCGACCATCTTAACACCGGGGAGCTGTTTTTT. The encoded protein is CASSGDHLNTGELFF.

The CDR3 sequence is CASSRTGHSNQPQHF. Here the CDR3 DNA reads TGTGCCAGCTCGCGGACAGGTCATAGCAATCAGCCCCAGCATTTT. The chain carries TRBV18 and TRBJ1-5; the match to TRBD1 covers 7 bases. This CDR3 has 15 amino acids. V was pared by 6 bases and J by 0 bases, with 5 bases of the junction left unmatched. CDR1 is KGHSH, CDR2 LQKENI, per germline.

V gene TRBV12-5 combines with J gene TRBJ2-7; 8 nucleotides line up with TRBD1. The CDR3 length is 16 residues. J was trimmed by 1 base and V by 5 bases; bases with no gene match: 10. CDR1 is LGHNT, CDR2 FRNRAP, per germline. As DNA, the CDR3 is TGTGCTAGTGGTACCCGGACAGGGCAAGTTTCCTACGAGCAGTACTTC. This encodes CASGTRTGQVSYEQYF.

This sequence joins TRBV4-3 and TRBJ1-4; 10 nucleotides line up with TRBD1. Per the germline V gene, CDR1 is LGHNA and CDR2 is YSLEER. CDR3 size: 17 residues. Trimming took 0 bases from V and 8 from J; bases not matched to a gene: 9. The CDR3 DNA reads TGCGCCAGCAGCCAAGACGCGGGACAGGGGCGGCAAGAAAAACTGTTTTTT. As protein: CASSQDAGQGRQEKLFF.

This clone was observed once. This chain links TRBV6-6 with TRBJ1-2; tentative D call: TRBD1 (6 bases). The CDR3 has 16 residues. CDR1 MNHNY and CDR2 SVGAGI come from the germline V gene (reference sequence). V was cut by 4 bases and J by 3 bases, with 18 bases left in between. In nucleotides, the CDR3 is TGTGCCAGCAGTTCCATTACAGGGTATTCGGACTATGGCTACACCTTC. Its translation: CASSSITGYSDYGYTF.

A few counts support this clone. The chain has TRBV11-2 and TRBJ2-3; possible D gene TRBD2, 9 bases. This CDR3 is 17 amino acids long. Per germline, CDR1 SGHAT and CDR2 FQNNGV. V shed 4 bases and J shed 2 bases, with 19 bases lying between them. CDR3 residues: CASSSLAGQAPTDTQYF. The CDR3 DNA follows: TGTGCCAGCAGCTCTCTAGCGGGACAGGCGCCCACAGATACGCAGTATTTT.

The J gene is TRBJ2-3, the V gene TRBV9, with TRBD2 matching over 9 bases. Per germline, CDR1 SGDLS and CDR2 YYNGEE. V trimming: 1 base; J trimming: 4 bases; junction bases outside the gene matches: 7. The CDR3 contains 16 residues. CDR3 DNA: TGTGCCAGCAGCGTACAAGTAGCGGGAGCGGCAGATACGCAGTATTTT. Translated, it gives CASSVQVAGAADTQYF.

This rearrangement joins TRBV7-9 to TRBJ2-5, with 12 bases fitting TRBD2. CDR3 length equals 17 residues. CDR1 and CDR2 (germline): SEHNR, FQNEAQ (reference sequence). V lost 1 base, J lost 4 bases, and 7 bases stayed unmatched. The CDR3 coding sequence is TGTGCCAGCAGCTTAGGTGCTAGCGGGGGGGCCTCAGAGACCCAGTACTTC. It yields the protein CASSLGASGGASETQYF.

The rearrangement links TRBV10-3 to TRBJ2-7; TRBD2 aligns across 12 bases. Unmatched junction bases numbered 3, after V lost 3 bases and J lost 6 bases. CDR3 size: 14 residues. Germline V gene sequence: CDR1 ENHRY, CDR2 SYGVKD. The CDR3 bases are TGTGCCATCAGTGATGCTAGCGGGAGGGGCGAGCAGTACTTC. It specifies CAISDASGRGEQYF.

The CDR3 region is CASSQDRAPDGYTF. The CDR3 DNA sequence: TGCGCCAGCAGCCAAGACAGGGCACCGGATGGCTACACCTTC. The chain has TRBV4-3 and TRBJ1-2; maybe TRBD1 (5 bases). There are 14 residues in the CDR3. Germline V CDR1 and CDR2: LGHNA, YSLEER. With 0 bases removed from V and 6 bases from J, the gap between germline ends came to 11 bases.

This clone turned up a few times. This specimen includes other DNA sequences encoding the same CDR3. The chain recombines TRBV5-1 with TRBJ2-3; no clear D gene. The V gene's germline CDR1 is SGHRS and CDR2 YFSETQ. Trimming removed 2 bases from V and 2 bases from J, with 6 bases in between. The CDR3 has 13 amino acids. In nucleotides, the CDR3 is TGCGCCAGCAGCTTAAGACCCACAGATACGCAGTATTTT. It is translated as CASSLRPTDTQYF.

The chain employs TRBV10-1 and TRBJ2-7; D could derive from TRBD1 or TRBD2 (5 bases each). Looked up from germline, CDR1 is WNHNN and CDR2 is SYGVQD (reference sequence). The CDR3 consists of 16 residues. V lost 6 bases and J lost 0, with 18 bases in between. CDR3 sequence (DNA): TGCGCCAGCAGGAGTAGGGACGGGACCTTCTCCTACGAGCAGTACTTC. Residues: CASRSRDGTFSYEQYF.